Listed below are T cell receptor beta chains from one sample, sequenced in a study of brain T cells in children with intractable seizures. Profiling relied on immunoSEQ multiplex PCR, and the TCRdb table lists in-frame clones only, not all of them. The data contain more than 40,000 clones, approximately 92% of them singletons. The source material was peripheral blood, sampled at surgery. Source of these receptors: a girl aged 2 to 9 with tuberous sclerosis and intractable seizures. Each CDR3 is given with its conserved first and last residue. A D gene is named only where the DNA matches it firmly. Clone size is shown for a subset of rows, as once, few, many or a class of expanded clone.

j_call d_call clone_size v_call cdr3_nt cdr3_aa
TRBJ1-5 TRBD1 . TRBV27 TGTGCCAGCAAGCAGGGGGGTCGCAATCAGCCCCAGCATTTT CASKQGGRNQPQHF
TRBJ2-1 TRBD2 . TRBV9 TGTGCCAGCAGCCTCAGCGGGGGGATATACAATGAGCAGTTCTTC CASSLSGGIYNEQFF
TRBJ1-4 TRBD1 . TRBV19 TGTGCCAGTAGTATTGCAGGGGGCGGCGAAAAACTGTTTTTT CASSIAGGGEKLFF
TRBJ2-6 . once TRBV6-4 TGTGCCAGCAGTGACGTAGGAGGGTCTGGGGCCAACGTCCTGACTTTC CASSDVGGSGANVLTF
TRBJ1-1 . . TRBV5-1 TGCGCCAGCAGCTTGGGACAGGAGCGCGGAGCTTTCTTT CASSLGQERGAFF
TRBJ1-3 TRBD1 . TRBV5-1 TGCGCCAGCAGCTTGGAACAGACAGGGAACGGAAACACCATATATTTT CASSLEQTGNGNTIYF
TRBJ1-1 . . TRBV4-1 TGCGCCAGCAGCCAACGGGAAACTGAAGCTTTCTTT CASSQRETEAFF
TRBJ1-2 . once TRBV18 TGTGCCAGCTCACCAGGGGAAGATTTCTATGGCTACACCTTC CASSPGEDFYGYTF
TRBJ2-7 . . TRBV11-2 TGTGCCAGCAGCTCACTCAGGGGGGCGCGAGAGCAGTACTTC CASSSLRGAREQYF
TRBJ2-5 . once TRBV4-1 TGCGCCAGCAGCCAAGATTCTGGGCCCCAAGAGACCCAGTACTTC CASSQDSGPQETQYF
TRBJ1-5 . . TRBV7-2 TGTGCCAGCAGCTTAGATGGGGGCCAGCCCCAGCATTTT CASSLDGGQPQHF
TRBJ2-1 TRBD2 . TRBV29-1 TGCAGCGTGACGCGGACTAGCGGGGGCTACAATGAGCAGTTCTTC CSVTRTSGGYNEQFF
TRBJ1-1 . . TRBV6-2/TRBV6-3 TGTGCCAGCAGTTACTCGCAGGGGAGGATGAACACTGAAGCTTTCTTT CASSYSQGRMNTEAFF
TRBJ1-4 . . TRBV7-9 TGTGCCAGCAGCCGGCTATGGGGTGAAGGAGAAAAACTGTTTTTT CASSRLWGEGEKLFF
TRBJ2-7 . . TRBV2 TGTGCCAGCAAAGTTGGACAGAGCTCCTACGAGCAGTACTTC CASKVGQSSYEQYF
TRBJ1-3 . . TRBV3-1/TRBV3-2 TGTGCCAGCAGCCACCTAACAAGCTCTGGAAACACCATATATTTT CASSHLTSSGNTIYF
TRBJ1-1 . . TRBV2 TGTGCCAGCAGTGAAGCGGCCCCTCGACAGGTTACGAACACTGAAGCTTTCTTT CASSEAAPRQVTNTEAFF
TRBJ2-2 . . TRBV27 TGTGCCAGCAGTTTACAGGTCGGGGTCACCGGGGAGCTGTTTTTT CASSLQVGVTGELFF
TRBJ2-1 TRBD2 . TRBV4-1 TGCGCCAGCAGCCCCTTAGCGGGGGGGCTGACACGCTATGAGCAGTTCTTC CASSPLAGGLTRYEQFF
TRBJ2-5 . . TRBV11-3 TGTGCCAGCAGCTCCCGACCTGGGGCCATGGAGACCCAGTACTTC CASSSRPGAMETQYF
TRBJ1-1 . . TRBV4-1 TGCGCCAGCAGCCAAGACAGAACGAACACTGAAGCTTTCTTT CASSQDRTNTEAFF
TRBJ2-5 . . TRBV7-8 TGTGCCAGCAGCTTATTGGAACGTAGCACCACCCCCGGAGGGGGGCCGGAGACCCAGTACTTC CASSLLERSTTPGGGPETQYF
TRBJ2-3 TRBD2 . TRBV12-5 TGTGCTAGTGGTCCCCCGCGCATAGCGGGGGAGGGCACAGATACGCAGTATTTT CASGPPRIAGEGTDTQYF
TRBJ1-1 . few TRBV10-3 TGTGCCATCAGTGAGTCCTGGACGGACGGAGAGAACACTGAAGCTTTCTTT CAISESWTDGENTEAFF
TRBJ2-3 TRBD1 . TRBV7-2 TGTGCCAGCAGACCCGGGACAGTCACAGATACGCAGTATTTT CASRPGTVTDTQYF
TRBJ1-2 . . TRBV27 TGTGCCAGCAGTTTATCGGCAGTTAACTATGGCTACACCTTC CASSLSAVNYGYTF
TRBJ1-4 . once TRBV6-1 TGTGCCAGCAGGGGGACAATGTCCGAAAAACTGTTTTTT CASRGTMSEKLFF
TRBJ2-1 . . TRBV11-2 TGTGCCAGCAGCTCAGCCGCAAACGCCTACAATGAGCAGTTCTTC CASSSAANAYNEQFF
TRBJ2-1 TRBD2 . TRBV24-1 TGTGCCACCAGTGATCGTCTAGCGGGGGACGGGAATGAGCAGTTCTTC CATSDRLAGDGNEQFF
TRBJ2-3 TRBD2 . TRBV10-2 TGCGCCAGCAGTGACTTACTAGCGGGGCTCCCAGATACGCAGTATTTT CASSDLLAGLPDTQYF
TRBJ2-5 TRBD1 . TRBV29-1 TGCAGCGTCGACAGGGGAAAGGAGGAGACCCAGTACTTC CSVDRGKEETQYF
TRBJ2-5 . . TRBV27 TGTGCCAGCAAAGTTGAGGGGGAAGAGACCCAGTACTTC CASKVEGEETQYF
TRBJ1-1 . . TRBV9 TGTGCCAGCAGCGTAAAGGCGAACACTGAAGCTTTCTTT CASSVKANTEAFF
TRBJ1-6 . . TRBV10-3 TGTGCCATCAGGGCACAGGGATCTCAGAGGGCCTATAATTCACCCCTCCACTTT CAIRAQGSQRAYNSPLHF
TRBJ1-4 . . TRBV25-1 TGTGCCAGCAGTGAAACGTCCAGGGTTGGGGGTGAAAAACTGTTTTTT CASSETSRVGGEKLFF
TRBJ2-5 . . TRBV29-1 TGCAGCGTTGAAGGGCAGGGTATCCAAGAGACCCAGTACTTC CSVEGQGIQETQYF
TRBJ1-1 . . TRBV14 TGTGCCAGCAGCCAAGATCCGTATTTGTTGAACACTGAAGCTTTCTTT CASSQDPYLLNTEAFF
TRBJ1-1 TRBD1 . TRBV5-1 TGCGCCAGCAGCTTGGACGGACAGGGGAACACTGAAGCTTTCTTT CASSLDGQGNTEAFF
TRBJ1-1 . . TRBV30 TGTGCCTGGAGTTTGCTTCTGGGGGAAGCTTTCTTT CAWSLLLGEAFF
TRBJ1-2 . . TRBV29-1 TGCAGCGTTTCAAAAAAAGGCTACACCTTC CSVSKKGYTF
TRBJ2-2 . . TRBV11-2 TGTGCCAGCAGGGGGTTGACCGGGGAGCTGTTTTTT CASRGLTGELFF
TRBJ1-3 TRBD1 . TRBV19 TGTGCCAGTAGTCCTCAGACAGGGGCTGGAAACACCATATATTTT CASSPQTGAGNTIYF
TRBJ1-6 . . TRBV25-1 TGTGCCAGCACGGTGGGGAACTATAATTCACCCCTCCACTTT CASTVGNYNSPLHF
TRBJ1-6 . . TRBV6-5 TGTGCCAGCAGTTCGACACTACCTAATTCACCCCTCCACTTT CASSSTLPNSPLHF
TRBJ2-3 TRBD2 . TRBV6-5 TGTGCCACCTCCTCGCGGGGGGGGCCGACAGATACGCAGTATTTT CATSSRGGPTDTQYF
TRBJ2-1 . . TRBV19 TGTGCCAGTAGTATATTGGATTTTTGGAATGAGCAGTTCTTC CASSILDFWNEQFF